The 20 T cell receptor beta chains presented below share a single source sample, sequenced in a study of radiation and T cells in renal cell carcinoma (TCRdb year 2020). Taken with the paper, the label for time point translates to: baseline pretreatment blood. The sample's treatment or condition label, in plain terms: 15 Gy SBRT to primary tumor, nephrectomy 4 weeks later. Library generation was performed with the immunoSEQ multiplex PCR assay. TCRdb holds this immuneACCESS table with in-frame rearrangements only. Some clones are missing; in checked studies, unresolved V genes explain under half, and the rest has no known cause. This sample lists 100,000 to 150,000 clones; approximately 80% were detected once. Approximately 3% of the sample is taken by the ten largest. Here the sequenced sample was blood, taken from a patient whose treatment included radiotherapy and nephrectomy. The receptors stem from a woman in her sixties with renal cell carcinoma.

The chain links TRBV5-1 to TRBJ2-7; TRBD2 matches at 7 bases. The CDR3 is 17 amino acids. Trimming cost V 0 bases and J 2 bases; bases outside gene matches: 11. Germline lookup yields CDR1 SGHRS and CDR2 YFSETQ. CDR3 DNA sequence: TGCGCCAGCAGCTTGGTTTCGGGGGGACCGGTCCCCTACGAGCAGTACTTC. This gives the protein CASSLVSGGPVPYEQYF.

This clone is a singleton in its sample. The CDR3 DNA reads TGCGCCAGCAGCTTGGCCCCCGGTGGGGCCAACGTCCTGACTTTC. Its protein product is CASSLAPGGANVLTF. V and J are TRBV5-1 and TRBJ2-6, with D uncertain. The V gene lost 0 bases and the J gene lost 3 bases, with 7 bases spanning the gap. The CDR3 has 15 amino acids. The germline V gene encodes CDR1 SGHRS and CDR2 YFSETQ.

With respect to this clone: Within the sample, other DNA sequences also encode this same CDR3. This sequence joins TRBV9 and TRBJ1-4; the match to TRBD1 covers 9 bases. Trimming at V came to 3 bases and at J to 7 bases, leaving 7 bases not matched to a gene. Germline CDR1 is SGDLS and CDR2 is YYNGEE. This CDR3 has 15 residues. The CDR3 DNA follows: TGTGCCAGCAGCGCTGAACAGGGGGCTGGTGAAAAACTGTTTTTT. It is translated as CASSAEQGAGEKLFF.

The chain joins TRBV27 to TRBJ2-7; D is possibly TRBD1 or TRBD2 (6 bases each). There are 14 residues in the CDR3. Germline lookup yields CDR1 MNHEY and CDR2 SMNVEV (reference sequence). V was trimmed by 5 bases and J by 7 bases, leaving 18 bases between them. The CDR3 region has the DNA TGTGCCAGCAGTCGGACAGTCGCGGGGTCAGAGCAGTACTTC. Its translation: CASSRTVAGSEQYF.

In DNA, the CDR3 is TGTGCCAGCAGCTTAGCGCAAGGGTTATATGGCTACACCTTC. Translation: CASSLAQGLYGYTF. The chain couples TRBV7-9 to TRBJ1-2; D remains ambiguous. CDR3 length: 14 residues. Trimming pared 0 bases from V and 5 bases from J, leaving 10 bases between. The V gene's germline CDR1 is SEHNR and CDR2 FQNEAQ (reference sequence).

The gene calls are TRBV5-1 and TRBJ2-6, with TRBD1 identical over 11 bases. Losses at the gene ends were 4 bases for V and 0 bases for J; bases not matched to a gene: 15. The CDR3 has 21 residues. Germline V gene sequence: CDR1 SGHRS, CDR2 YFSETQ. In DNA form, the CDR3 reads TGCGCCAGCAGCAGGGACCCGGGACAGGGGGACCCCCGCTCTGGGGCCAACGTCCTGACTTTC. Its protein product is CASSRDPGQGDPRSGANVLTF.

The rearrangement links TRBV7-2 to TRBJ1-2; D remains unclear. The V end was cut by 4 bases, the J end by 6 bases, with 12 bases between. The V gene's germline CDR1 is SGHTA and CDR2 FQGNSA. This CDR3 contains 13 residues. DNA of the CDR3: TGTGCCAGCAGCTCTCCTAAGGGAGATGGCTACACCTTC. Translated, it gives CASSSPKGDGYTF. Combining the CDR3 with reference TRBV7-2 and TRBJ1-2 gives the whole variable domain GAGVSQSPSNKVTEKGKDVELRCDPISGHTALYWYRQSLGQGLEFLIYFQGNSAPDKSGLPSDRFSAERTGGSVSTLTIQRTQQEDSAVYLCASSSPKGDGYTFGSGTRLTVV.

The table lists this clone with a few counts. The chain is built from TRBV5-6 and TRBJ2-3; D gene uncertain. The CDR3 sequence is 16 residues long. The V end was cut by 3 bases, the J end by 2 bases, with 16 bases between. In germline, CDR1 is SGHDT, CDR2 YYEEEE. CDR3 protein: CASSWGTDISTDTQYF. The CDR3 nucleotides are TGTGCCAGCAGCTGGGGTACCGACATTTCCACAGATACGCAGTATTTT.

The chain couples TRBV5-1 to TRBJ2-2; D may be TRBD2 (5 bases). V was cut by 4 bases and J by 5 bases, with 15 bases left in between. The CDR3 is made up of 15 amino acids. Germline CDR1 reads SGHRS; CDR2 reads YFSETQ. In DNA form, the CDR3 reads TGCGCCAGCAGCCTCGGGGATACCCTTACCGGGGAGCTGTTTTTT. Its protein is CASSLGDTLTGELFF.

This rearrangement joins TRBV2 to TRBJ1-5, with D tentatively TRBD1 (5 bases). The V end lost 4 bases, the J end lost 4 bases, and 11 bases lay between the germline ends. CDR3 size: 14 residues. Germline-derived CDR1 and CDR2 are SNHLY and FYNNEI. The DNA of the CDR3 is TGTGCCAGCAGTGCCACTCAGGGAAATCAGCCCCAGCATTTT. This translates into CASSATQGNQPQHF.

J is TRBJ1-1 and V is TRBV11-2; 7 bases line up with TRBD1. Unmatched junction bases numbered 7, after V lost 5 bases and J lost 1 base. CDR1 and CDR2 from the germline V gene are SGHAT and FQNNGV. The CDR3 totals 15 residues. As DNA, the CDR3 is TGTGCCAGCAGCAGTACAAACAGGGGGAACACTGAAGCTTTCTTT. Its protein product is CASSSTNRGNTEAFF.

This clone was seen only once. The CDR3 protein is CASSPPARSALEAFF. CDR3 sequence (DNA): TGTGCCAGCTCACCACCAGCTCGGTCAGCTCTTGAAGCTTTCTTT. The V call is TRBV18, the J call TRBJ1-1; D uncertain. The CDR3 is 15 amino acids. Germline V gene sequence: CDR1 KGHSH, CDR2 LQKENI. V lost 0 bases, J lost 7 bases, and 15 bases lay in between.

This clone has a single count. The gene calls are TRBV19 and TRBJ2-7; 10 bases map to TRBD2. The CDR3 has 15 residues. Germline V gene data show CDR1 as LNHDA and CDR2 as SQIVND (reference sequence). The V gene end was trimmed by 4 bases and the J gene end by 9 bases; junction bases not matched to a gene: 12. DNA for the CDR3: TGTGCCAGTAGTACCTCTAGCGGGAGTCCGATCGGGCAGTACTTC. Amino acids: CASSTSSGSPIGQYF.

The V call is TRBV7-9, the J call TRBJ1-1; no reliable D call. There are 12 residues in the CDR3. Germline V CDR1 and CDR2: SEHNR, FQNEAQ (reference sequence). V was clipped by 8 bases and J by 0 bases, with 7 bases between them. The CDR3 here is CASRTMNTEAFF. As DNA, the CDR3 is TGTGCCAGCCGGACCATGAACACTGAAGCTTTCTTT.

This chain connects TRBV28 to TRBJ2-3, with a weak D call TRBD1 (6 bases). From germline, CDR1 is MDHEN and CDR2 SYDVKM. CDR3 length equals 17 residues. Trimming removed 2 bases at V and 2 bases at J, with 17 bases between. CDR3 sequence (DNA): TGTGCCAGCAGTTTAATTGCGACAGGCCCTAACACAGATACGCAGTATTTT. Translating gives CASSLIATGPNTDTQYF.

The chain combines TRBV6-1 with TRBJ1-3; TRBD1 matches at 7 bases. CDR3 length equals 14 residues. V lost 8 bases to trimming and J lost 1 base; unmatched junction nucleotides: 5. Per the germline V gene, CDR1 is MNHNS and CDR2 is SASEGT. This chain's CDR3 is CASEAGGSGNTIYF. The DNA of the CDR3 is TGTGCCAGCGAGGCAGGGGGATCTGGAAACACCATATATTTT.

V is TRBV7-2 and J is TRBJ2-3; the D gene could be TRBD1 or TRBD2 (5 bases each). The CDR3 extends over 18 amino acids. V was shortened by 5 bases and J by 0 bases, with 21 bases between the two germline ends. Germline V gene data show CDR1 as SGHTA and CDR2 as FQGNSA. The CDR3 reads CASSPEWTSGHSTDTQYF. The CDR3 DNA follows: TGTGCCAGCAGCCCCGAGTGGACCAGCGGACATAGCACAGATACGCAGTATTTT.

This chain connects TRBV25-1 to TRBJ2-7, with no clear D. The germline V and J ends were trimmed by 4 bases and 3 bases, with 10 bases remaining between them. This CDR3 region has 13 residues. The germline gives CDR1 MGHDK, CDR2 SYGVNS. CDR3 coding DNA: TGTGCCAGCAGTGCTGACGCTTTCTACGAGCAGTACTTC. Translated: CASSADAFYEQYF.

The rearrangement links TRBV7-3 to TRBJ2-6; D is unclear. Germline V gene data show CDR1 as SGHTA and CDR2 as FQGTGA. The CDR3 runs 16 residues. Trimming stripped 2 bases from V and 4 bases from J, with 12 bases between. Written as DNA, the CDR3 is TGTGCCAGCAGCTTATCGCCGGGTGGAGGGGCCAACGTCCTGACTTTC. It codes for CASSLSPGGGANVLTF.

This clone was seen a few times. The V call is TRBV7-9, the J call TRBJ1-1, with D uncertain. The CDR3 covers 12 residues. CDR1 is SEHNR and CDR2 is FQNEAQ in the germline V gene (reference sequence). With 1 base removed from V and 10 bases from J, the gap between germline ends came to 10 bases. Written as DNA, the CDR3 is TGTGCCAGCAGCTTAGAAGTTGCCGCAGCTTTCTTT. Translation gives CASSLEVAAAFF.